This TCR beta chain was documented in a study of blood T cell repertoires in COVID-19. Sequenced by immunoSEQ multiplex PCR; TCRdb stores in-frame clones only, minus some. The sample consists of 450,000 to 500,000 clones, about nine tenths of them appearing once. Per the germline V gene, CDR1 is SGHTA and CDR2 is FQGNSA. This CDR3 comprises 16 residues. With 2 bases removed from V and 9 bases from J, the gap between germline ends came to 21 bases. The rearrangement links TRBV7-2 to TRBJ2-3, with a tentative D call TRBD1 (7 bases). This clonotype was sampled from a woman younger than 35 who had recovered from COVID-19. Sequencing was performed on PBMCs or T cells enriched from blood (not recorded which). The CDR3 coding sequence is TGTGCCAGCAGCTTACAGGGGGGCGGGGTTTCTGGGACGCAGTATTTT. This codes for CASSLQGGGVSGTQYF.